This T cell receptor beta chain emerged from a study of blood T cell repertoires in COVID-19. Study at large: COVID-19 samples collected from the United States, Italy and Spain covered acute and convalescent phases. In each case, the material was cDNA or gDNA derived from T cells, B-cell-depleted T cells, or PBMCs.

V trimming: 0 bases; J trimming: 7 bases; junction bases outside the gene matches: 7. CDR3 length: 16 amino acids. In germline, CDR1 is SGDLS, CDR2 YYNGEE. Methods used by the authors: By means of reference gene primer amplification, nucleated cell counts were estimated. The table came from immunoSEQ multiplex PCR; TCRdb's copy has only in-frame clones and leaves some out. The V and J calls and the clone size are those of that table, but D and trimming were determined from the DNA. Of 85,000 to 120,000 clones listed, around 84% are singletons. Specimen: peripheral blood. The chain uses TRBV9 and TRBJ1-6, with 7 positions matching TRBD1. This TCR was recovered from a middle-aged man with active or convalescent COVID-19. This CDR3 reads CASSVGETGWNSPLHF. Here the CDR3 DNA reads TGTGCCAGCAGCGTAGGTGAGACAGGGTGGAATTCACCCCTCCACTTT.